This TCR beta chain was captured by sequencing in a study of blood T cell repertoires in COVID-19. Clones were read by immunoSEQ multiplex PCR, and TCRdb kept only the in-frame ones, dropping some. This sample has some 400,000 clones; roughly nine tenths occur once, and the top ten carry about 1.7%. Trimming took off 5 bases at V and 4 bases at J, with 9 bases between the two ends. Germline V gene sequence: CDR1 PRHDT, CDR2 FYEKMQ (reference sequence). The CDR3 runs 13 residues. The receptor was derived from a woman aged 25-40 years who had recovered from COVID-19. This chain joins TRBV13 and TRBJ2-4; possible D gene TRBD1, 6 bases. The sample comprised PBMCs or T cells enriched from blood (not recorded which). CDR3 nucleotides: TGTGCCAGCAGCGAGGACAGAAAAAACATTCAGTACTTC. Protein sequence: CASSEDRKNIQYF. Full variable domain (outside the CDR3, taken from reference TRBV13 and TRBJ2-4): AAGVIQSPRHLIKEKRETATLKCYPIPRHDTVYWYQQGPGQDPQFLISFYEKMQSDKGSIPDRFSAQQFSDYHSELNMSSLELGDSALYFCASSEDRKNIQYFGAGTRLSVL.